This TCR beta chain was obtained from a study of cytomegalovirus exposure and HLA in healthy donors. Of note for this clone: Its antigen is unidentified.

Germline loops: CDR1 SGHNT, CDR2 YYREEE (reference sequence). CDR3 length: 11 amino acids. V gave up 1 base and J gave up 7 bases, with 3 bases separating them. Study results and limitations: The likely origin of a cluster of highly shared sequence variants was a sequencing artifact. A later analysis found TCR association rates differed by HLA locus, highest for DRB1 and lowest for HLA-C. The study recorded some 160 TCR beta chains that were cytomegalovirus-associated. Immune exposure information available was restricted to CMV serostatus.

Vbeta (60) and Jbeta (13) primers were used in the PCR. Produced via immunoSEQ multiplex PCR; TCRdb's table is partial and in-frame only. The data contain 150,000 or so clones, about 84% of them singletons. Source material: PBMCs. The source of this sequence is a man aged 45-60 years in good health and CMV-seronegative. The chain has TRBV5-4 and TRBJ2-1, with no clear D. In nucleotides, the CDR3 is TGTGCCAGCAGCTTGCAGAATGAGCAGTTCTTC. Amino acids: CASSLQNEQFF.